This entry lists 28 T cell receptor beta chains sequenced from one sample in a study of blood T cell repertoires in COVID-19. Sequenced by immunoSEQ multiplex PCR; TCRdb stores in-frame clones only, minus some. This table has a few hundred thousand clones, over 85% appearing once. The sample taken for sequencing was PBMCs or T cells enriched from blood (not recorded which). Receptors originate from a young woman who had recovered from COVID-19.

The gene calls are TRBV4-2 and TRBJ1-5; D possibly corresponds to TRBD1 (5 bases). Deletions cut 0 bases from V and 9 bases from J, with 15 bases between. Germline V gene lookup returns CDR1 LGHNA and CDR2 YNFKEQ. CDR3 size: 15 residues. CDR3 nucleotide sequence: TGTGCCAGCAGCCAAGATCCACAGGAGGGGCGGCCCCAGCATTTT. Residues: CASSQDPQEGRPQHF.

The genes are TRBV15 and TRBJ2-7, with 7 bases lining up with TRBD1. After removal of 5 bases from V and 2 bases from J, the junction contained 9 bases not matched to a gene. Germline CDR1 and CDR2: LNHNV and YYDKDF (reference sequence). The CDR3 is 15 residues long. This CDR3 reads CATSPTGKVTYEQYF. The CDR3 bases are TGTGCCACCAGCCCGACAGGGAAAGTGACCTACGAGCAGTACTTC.

V usage is TRBV14 and J usage is TRBJ1-2, with D perhaps matching TRBD1 (5 bases). This CDR3 comprises 14 residues. The ends were cut back, 4 bases at V and 7 bases at J, with 16 bases in the middle. Germline-derived CDR1 and CDR2 are SGHDN and FVKESK. CDR3 coding DNA: TGTGCCAGCAGCCTCGCGGAGGGGATAGGTGGCTACACCTTC. Translating gives CASSLAEGIGGYTF.

The chain couples TRBV9 to TRBJ1-2, with a tentative D call TRBD1 (6 bases). This CDR3 comprises 14 residues. The ends were cut back, 0 bases at V and 3 bases at J, with 9 bases in the middle. Germline values: CDR1 SGDLS, CDR2 YYNGEE. This CDR3 reads CASSVGRGDYGYTF. In DNA, the CDR3 is TGTGCCAGCAGCGTAGGCAGGGGTGACTATGGCTACACCTTC. Supplemented by reference TRBV9 and TRBJ1-2, the full variable domain reads DSGVTQTPKHLITATGQRVTLRCSPRSGDLSVYWYQQSLDQGLQFLIQYYNGEERAKGNILERFSAQQFPDLHSELNLSSLELGDSALYFCASSVGRGDYGYTFGSGTRLTVV.

The chain joins TRBV11-2 to TRBJ1-1, with 7 nucleotides matching TRBD1. The CDR3 loop spans 13 amino acids. Germline CDR1 and CDR2: SGHAT and FQNNGV. J was trimmed by 8 bases and V by 6 bases; bases with no gene match: 9. The CDR3 bases are TGTGCCAGCAGGGTAGGACAGGCCCCCGAAGCTTTCTTT. Residues: CASRVGQAPEAFF.

This chain uses TRBV24-1 with TRBJ1-2, with TRBD1 identical over 9 bases. CDR1 is KGHDR, CDR2 SFDVKD, per germline. Trimming took 2 bases from V and 8 from J; bases not matched to a gene: 2. This CDR3 is built from 13 residues. The CDR3 loop reads CATSDYRGQGYTF. CDR3 in DNA: TGTGCCACCAGTGATTACAGGGGGCAGGGCTACACCTTC.

The chain couples TRBV10-1 to TRBJ2-3; D may be TRBD2 (5 bases). Trimming removed 3 bases from V and 0 bases from J, with 7 bases in between. Germline assignment: CDR1 WNHNN and CDR2 SYGVQD (reference sequence). The CDR3 runs to 14 residues. This CDR3 reads CASSDSGSTDTQYF. The CDR3, as DNA: TGCGCCAGCAGTGACAGCGGTAGCACAGATACGCAGTATTTT.

The J gene is TRBJ2-3, the V gene TRBV3-1 (or the pseudogene TRBV3-2), with TRBD1 as a possible D gene (5 bases). The CDR3 is made up of 14 amino acids. With 4 bases removed from V and 0 bases from J, the gap between germline ends came to 8 bases. CDR1 LGHDT and CDR2 YNNKEL come from the germline V gene (reference sequence). The CDR3 loop reads CASSLTASTDTQYF. In DNA form, the CDR3 reads TGTGCCAGCAGCCTGACAGCTAGCACAGATACGCAGTATTTT.

The chain is built from TRBV7-8 and TRBJ1-1; 7 bases agree with TRBD1. Germline lookup yields CDR1 SGHVS and CDR2 FQNEAQ. Trimming cost V 3 bases and J 1 base; bases outside gene matches: 5. The CDR3 covers 15 residues. The CDR3 nucleotides read TGTGCCAGCAGCTTCTTTCCAGGGGGGAACACTGAAGCTTTCTTT. Encoded protein: CASSFFPGGNTEAFF. Combining the CDR3 with reference TRBV7-8 and TRBJ1-1 gives the whole variable domain GAGVSQSPRYKVAKRGQDVALRCDPISGHVSLFWYQQALGQGPEFLTYFQNEAQLDKSGLPSDRFFAERPEGSVSTLKIQRTQQEDSAVYLCASSFFPGGNTEAFFGQGTRLTVV.

The chain recombines TRBV6-1 with TRBJ2-7; 16 nucleotides line up with TRBD2. The junction had 3 bases not matched to a gene; V was cut back by 3 bases and J by 4 bases. Germline-derived CDR1 and CDR2 are MNHNS and SASEGT. CDR3 length: 16 amino acids. CDR3 nucleotides: TGTGCCAGCAGTGACGGGACTAGCGGGAGGGGTTACGAGCAGTACTTC. Amino acid sequence: CASSDGTSGRGYEQYF.

V usage is TRBV30 and J usage is TRBJ1-2; the D is unclear. CDR3 size: 14 residues. Germline loops: CDR1 GTSNPN, CDR2 SVGIG (reference sequence). V was shortened by 0 bases and J by 3 bases, with 11 bases between the two germline ends. The DNA of the CDR3 is TGTGCCTGGAGTGTACCCCCACCAGACTATGGCTACACCTTC. Amino acid sequence: CAWSVPPPDYGYTF.

Comments on this clone: The same CDR3 can be traced to other DNA sequences in this sample. This CDR3 is CSVDRGNTGELFF. The CDR3 region has the DNA TGCAGCGTGGACAGGGGGAACACCGGGGAGCTGTTTTTT. The rearrangement uses TRBV29-1 and TRBJ2-2; 9 bases fit TRBD1. The CDR3 runs to 13 residues. Per the germline V gene, CDR1 is SQVTM and CDR2 is ANQGSEA. The trim removed 6 bases at V and 1 base at J, leaving 0 bases unmatched.

The CDR3 DNA is TGCGCCAGCAGCGGACAGCTCTACAATGAGCAGTTCTTC. Encoded protein: CASSGQLYNEQFF. The V and J genes are TRBV10-1 and TRBJ2-1; possible D gene TRBD1, 6 bases. V lost 6 bases and J 3 bases, leaving 9 bases between the germline ends. From germline, CDR1 is WNHNN and CDR2 SYGVQD (reference sequence). The CDR3 length is 13 residues.

The rearrangement links TRBV30 to TRBJ1-4, with unresolved D. Germline V gene data show CDR1 as GTSNPN and CDR2 as SVGIG (reference sequence). V was trimmed by 5 bases and J by 5 bases, leaving 15 bases between them. The CDR3 consists of 14 residues. CDR3 protein: CAWSKGLENEKLFF. CDR3 sequence (DNA): TGTGCCTGGTCCAAAGGACTTGAGAATGAAAAACTGTTTTTT.

The V gene is TRBV12-3 or TRBV12-4, the J gene TRBJ2-2; D is possibly TRBD1 (5 bases). CDR3 length: 13 amino acids. The germline V and J ends were trimmed by 6 bases and 5 bases, with 10 bases remaining between them. The CDR3 coding sequence is TGTGCCAGCAGGCCTCAGGGAACCGGGGAGCTGTTTTTT. Its translation: CASRPQGTGELFF.

The CDR3 spells CASSGGYSYNEQFF. In nucleotides, the CDR3 is TGCGCCAGCAGCGGGGGATACTCCTACAATGAGCAGTTCTTC. V is TRBV10-1 and J is TRBJ2-1; D possibly corresponds to TRBD2 (6 bases). Germline-derived CDR1 and CDR2 are WNHNN and SYGVQD (reference sequence). This CDR3 has 14 residues. Trimming pared 6 bases from V and 0 bases from J, leaving 9 bases between.

The CDR3 DNA reads as TGTGCCAGCAGTCCCGGGACAGGGGGCATATCCAAAAACATTCAGTACTTC. It is translated as CASSPGTGGISKNIQYF. V usage is TRBV5-4 and J usage is TRBJ2-4; TRBD1 aligns across 12 bases. This CDR3 is 17 amino acids long. Trimming removed 5 bases from V and 2 bases from J; junction bases left unmatched: 8. The V gene's germline CDR1 is SGHNT and CDR2 YYREEE (reference sequence).

V usage is TRBV30 and J usage is TRBJ2-7; D is perhaps TRBD1 (6 bases). The CDR3 has 13 amino acids. CDR1 is GTSNPN and CDR2 is SVGIG in the germline V gene (reference sequence). Trimming stripped 3 bases from V and 4 bases from J, with 13 bases between. The DNA for the CDR3 is TGTGCCTGGAGCCACGGGCAGGGGTACGAGCAGTACTTC. Its translation: CAWSHGQGYEQYF.

The chain recombines TRBV10-3 with TRBJ2-4; unclear D gene. There are 13 residues in the CDR3. Germline assignment: CDR1 ENHRY and CDR2 SYGVKD. The germline V and J ends were trimmed by 10 bases and 0 bases, with 10 bases remaining between them. CDR3 DNA sequence: TGTGCCACCCAGACAATAGCCAAAAACATTCAGTACTTC. Encoded protein: CATQTIAKNIQYF.

The J gene is TRBJ1-5, the V gene TRBV7-2; 7 bases fit TRBD1. Germline values: CDR1 SGHTA, CDR2 FQGNSA. Unmatched junction bases numbered 10, after V lost 6 bases and J lost 5 bases. The CDR3 sequence is 15 residues long. The CDR3 here is CASRFDRASYQPQHF. Written as DNA, the CDR3 is TGTGCCAGCAGGTTCGACAGGGCCTCGTATCAGCCCCAGCATTTT.

The chain links TRBV28 to TRBJ1-2; 7 nucleotides align to TRBD1. The germline gives CDR1 MDHEN, CDR2 SYDVKM. V dropped 6 bases and J dropped 8; count of bases not matched to a gene: 6. The CDR3 length is 12 residues. The CDR3: CASRTGTEGYTF. The CDR3 DNA sequence: TGTGCCAGCAGGACAGGGACGGAAGGCTACACCTTC.

The CDR3 spells CASSLGTGGANEKLFF. Written as DNA, the CDR3 is TGTGCCAGCAGCTTAGGGACAGGAGGCGCTAATGAAAAACTGTTTTTT. The chain carries TRBV7-9 and TRBJ1-4; 7 bases agree with TRBD1. The V gene end was trimmed by 1 base and the J gene end by 3 bases; junction bases not matched to a gene: 5. Germline CDR1 reads SEHNR; CDR2 reads FQNEAQ (reference sequence). The CDR3 spans 16 residues. The variable domain in full, completed from reference TRBV7-9 and TRBJ1-4, reads DTGVSQNPRHKITKRGQNVTFRCDPISEHNRLYWYRQTLGQGPEFLTYFQNEAQLEKSRLLSDRFSAERPKGSFSTLEIQRTEQGDSAMYLCASSLGTGGANEKLFFGSGTQLSVL.

In its sample, this clone was seen once. The V call is TRBV28, the J call TRBJ2-5; TRBD1 agrees at 10 bases. V shed 5 bases and J 5 bases; nucleotides not matched to a gene: 8. There are 15 residues in the CDR3. CDR1 and CDR2 from the germline V gene are MDHEN and SYDVKM. Written as DNA, the CDR3 is TGTGCCAGCAGTCGACGGACAGGGGGTTCGGAGACCCAGTACTTC. Amino acids: CASSRRTGGSETQYF.

The chain recombines TRBV4-3 with TRBJ2-2; 7 bases are a match to TRBD2. The germline gives CDR1 LGHNA, CDR2 YSLEER. This CDR3 comprises 14 residues. V lost 0 bases and J lost 5; bases outside the gene matches: 0. CDR3 protein: CASSQERGTGELFF. CDR3 in DNA: TGCGCCAGCAGCCAAGAGCGGGGGACCGGGGAGCTGTTTTTT.

The V call is TRBV5-1, the J call TRBJ1-5; D is possibly TRBD1 (6 bases). The CDR3 extends over 17 amino acids. Germline values: CDR1 SGHRS, CDR2 YFSETQ. V gave up 4 bases and J gave up 1 base, with 18 bases separating them. The CDR3 DNA follows: TGCGCCAGCAGCCCTAATGGGGGTCAGGGGAGCAATCAGCCCCAGCATTTT. Its protein is CASSPNGGQGSNQPQHF.

V and J are TRBV11-2 and TRBJ2-2; TRBD2 matches 9 bases. The CDR3 loop spans 15 amino acids. CDR1 is SGHAT and CDR2 is FQNNGV in the germline V gene. V shed 1 base, J shed 6 bases, and the junction held 3 bases outside the gene matches. The CDR3 sequence: CASSLGSGRSGELFF. CDR3 in DNA: TGTGCCAGCAGCTTAGGCAGCGGGAGGTCCGGGGAGCTGTTTTTT. Complete variable domain (other parts from reference TRBV11-2 and TRBJ2-2): EAGVAQSPRYKIIEKRQSVAFWCNPISGHATLYWYQQILGQGPKLLIQFQNNGVVDDSQLPKDRFSAERLKGVDSTLKIQPAKLEDSAVYLCASSLGSGRSGELFFGEGSRLTVL.

V usage is TRBV30 and J usage is TRBJ1-3; the D is unclear. From germline, CDR1 is GTSNPN and CDR2 SVGIG (reference sequence). The CDR3 spans 13 residues. Trimming took off 2 bases at V and 1 base at J, with 6 bases between the two ends. The CDR3 here is CAWSISSGNTIYF. CDR3 nucleotide sequence: TGTGCCTGGAGTATCAGTTCTGGAAACACCATATATTTT.

The chain combines TRBV11-2 with TRBJ2-3; 7 bases map to TRBD2. CDR3 length equals 18 residues. Germline V lookup: CDR1 SGHAT, CDR2 FQNNGV. V lost 4 bases, J lost 0 bases, and 13 bases stayed unmatched. The CDR3 sequence is CASSSTFRLAVSTDTQYF. Written as DNA, the CDR3 is TGTGCCAGCAGCTCGACTTTCAGGCTAGCGGTTAGCACAGATACGCAGTATTTT.